These 17 T cell receptor beta chains share one sample of origin, sequenced in a study of T cell repertoires in cytomegalovirus infection. Using its own MiXCR run on the reads, TCRdb lists one record per CDR3 protein. The sample shows 300,000 to 400,000 distinct CDR3 sequences, about 27% of them seen only once. The antigens these receptors bind are not known. The input for sequencing was cultured PBMCs, taken from culture after CMV antigen stimulation. These receptors all stem from a human donor in good health (CMV status not recorded). Some clones in this sample may be carry-over from other donors' samples.

This clonotype appeared a few times. The J gene is TRBJ2-5, the V gene TRBV28; D possibly uses TRBD1 or TRBD2 (5 bases each). In germline, CDR1 is MDHEN, CDR2 SYDVKM. The CDR3 spans 12 residues. V was trimmed by 5 bases and J by 3 bases, leaving 7 bases between them. In DNA, the CDR3 is TGTGCCAGCAGTGGGGGAAAAGAGACCCAGTACTTC. This gives the protein CASSGGKETQYF.

This clonotype turned up a few times. The chain employs TRBV20-1 and TRBJ1-3; 8 nucleotides line up with TRBD1. Unmatched junction bases numbered 6, after V lost 4 bases and J lost 4 bases. CDR3 length equals 14 residues. Germline CDR1 reads DFQATT; CDR2 reads SNEGSKA (reference sequence). The chain's CDR3 is CSANRQGPGNTIYF. The CDR3 region has the DNA TGCAGTGCTAACCGACAGGGGCCGGGAAACACCATATATTTT.

This chain links TRBV7-2 with TRBJ1-4; maybe TRBD1 (5 bases). Trimming took off 1 base at V and 7 bases at J, with 10 bases between the two ends. From germline, CDR1 is SGHTA and CDR2 FQGNSA. The CDR3 length is 14 residues. The DNA of the CDR3 is TGTGCCAGCAGCTTAGGGCGGGGCACTGAAAAACTGTTTTTT. Translated: CASSLGRGTEKLFF.

This clonotype was seen repeatedly, ten times or more. The chain uses TRBV6-5 and TRBJ2-7; D not certain. The V gene lost 4 bases and the J gene lost 4 bases, with 14 bases spanning the gap. The CDR3 contains 14 residues. Germline V gene lookup returns CDR1 MNHEY and CDR2 SVGAGI. The CDR3 reads CASSSPLSQYEQYF. In DNA form, the CDR3 reads TGTGCCAGCAGTTCCCCGCTGTCACAATACGAGCAGTACTTC.

In its sample, this clonotype was seen a few times. The CDR3 here is CASSFRDREYGYGYTF. CDR3 nucleotide sequence: TGTGCCAGCAGCTTCAGAGACAGGGAGTACGGCTATGGCTACACCTTC. V gene TRBV7-9 combines with J gene TRBJ1-2; 7 bases match TRBD1. This CDR3 comprises 16 residues. The V gene's germline CDR1 is SEHNR and CDR2 FQNEAQ (reference sequence). Unmatched junction bases numbered 11, after V lost 3 bases and J lost 4 bases.

Ten or more counts support this clonotype. The rearrangement uses TRBV7-9 and TRBJ1-5, with D tentatively TRBD1 (5 bases). Germline lookup yields CDR1 SEHNR and CDR2 FQNEAQ (reference sequence). V shed 3 bases and J shed 6 bases, with 9 bases lying between them. The CDR3 contains 13 residues. The CDR3 sequence is CASSLGVTQPQHF. The CDR3 DNA is TGTGCCAGCAGCTTGGGGGTTACTCAGCCCCAGCATTTT.

The chain has TRBV30 and TRBJ1-1; D is uncertain. The CDR3 is 13 amino acids. Germline-derived CDR1 and CDR2 are GTSNPN and SVGIG (reference sequence). The V gene lost 5 bases and the J gene lost 3 bases, with 13 bases spanning the gap. Here the CDR3 DNA reads TGTGCCTGGGGGTCAAGTCGGGACACTGAAGCTTTCTTT. This encodes CAWGSSRDTEAFF.

The chain recombines TRBV28 with TRBJ2-7, with 10 bases lining up with TRBD2. V lost 3 bases to trimming and J lost 7 bases; unmatched junction nucleotides: 9. CDR3 size: 15 residues. Germline CDR1 reads MDHEN; CDR2 reads SYDVKM. The CDR3 region is CASSLIASGSEEQYF. The CDR3, as DNA: TGTGCCAGCAGTTTGATTGCTAGCGGGAGTGAAGAGCAGTACTTC.

In this sample, this clonotype turned up a few times. The chain is built from TRBV7-2 and TRBJ2-1; the D gene is possibly TRBD2 (6 bases). The germline CDR1 and CDR2 sequences are SGHTA and FQGNSA. The length of the CDR3 is 16 residues. V dropped 1 base and J dropped 6 bases, with 16 bases sitting between them. The CDR3 here is CASSLVAGPSVNEQFF. The CDR3 DNA reads TGTGCCAGCAGCTTAGTGGCGGGGCCGAGCGTCAATGAGCAGTTCTTC. Filled out from reference TRBV7-2 and TRBJ2-1, the complete variable domain reads GAGVSQSPSNKVTEKGKDVELRCDPISGHTALYWYRQSLGQGLEFLIYFQGNSAPDKSGLPSDRFSAERTGGSVSTLTIQRTQQEDSAVYLCASSLVAGPSVNEQFFGPGTRLTVL.

The chain couples TRBV5-1 to TRBJ1-1; D uncertain. The CDR3 runs 14 residues. Germline V gene lookup returns CDR1 SGHRS and CDR2 YFSETQ. V was pared by 1 base and J by 6 bases, with 13 bases between. This CDR3 reads CASSLRPEDAEAFF. For the CDR3, the DNA is TGCGCCAGCAGCTTGCGACCGGAGGACGCTGAAGCTTTCTTT.

This clonotype has just a few counts. J is TRBJ1-4 and V is TRBV7-6; D remains unclear. The CDR3 has 15 residues. V gave up 6 bases and J gave up 0 bases, with 11 bases separating them. Germline loops: CDR1 SGHVS, CDR2 FNYEAQ. DNA for the CDR3: TGTGCCAGCAGTCGGACTGGGGCAACTAATGAAAAACTGTTTTTT. As protein: CASSRTGATNEKLFF.

The table lists this clonotype with a few counts. This chain uses TRBV7-3 with TRBJ2-1; tentatively, D is TRBD1 or TRBD2 (5 bases each). The CDR3 covers 14 residues. Germline assignment: CDR1 SGHTA and CDR2 FQGTGA. Trimming cost V 6 bases and J 4 bases, with 13 bases left between them. The CDR3 DNA sequence: TGTGCCAGCAGTCCGGGACCCACTTACAATGAGCAGTTCTTC. This codes for CASSPGPTYNEQFF.

The genes are TRBV28 and TRBJ1-2; possibly TRBD1 for D (6 bases). Germline CDR1 is MDHEN and CDR2 is SYDVKM. The CDR3 loop spans 14 amino acids. Trimming removed 5 bases from V and 5 bases from J, with 15 bases in between. Here the CDR3 DNA reads TGTGCCAGCAGTCTGGGGGCACCGGGGTATGGCTACACCTTC. Protein sequence: CASSLGAPGYGYTF.

This clonotype was seen many times. This chain links TRBV7-2 with TRBJ2-1; the D call may be TRBD1 or TRBD2 (6 bases each). CDR1 is SGHTA and CDR2 is FQGNSA in the germline V gene. Trimming pared 4 bases from V and 3 bases from J, leaving 19 bases between. This CDR3 has 17 residues. CDR3 region: CASSSSRGPRIYNEQFF. CDR3 coding DNA: TGTGCCAGCAGCTCTTCCCGGGGGCCCCGCATCTACAATGAGCAGTTCTTC.

The rearrangement joins TRBV6-5 to TRBJ2-7, with 12 bases fitting TRBD2. The CDR3 consists of 15 residues. CDR1 is MNHEY, CDR2 SVGAGI, per germline. The V segment lost 5 bases and the J segment 6 bases; nucleotides outside the gene matches: 8. The CDR3 loop reads CASSLTSGGWAEQYF. CDR3 in DNA: TGTGCCAGCAGTCTTACTAGCGGGGGGTGGGCCGAGCAGTACTTC.

The V and J genes are TRBV28 and TRBJ1-5; no clear D gene. The germline gives CDR1 MDHEN, CDR2 SYDVKM. The CDR3 consists of 14 residues. Trimming stripped 5 bases from V and 9 bases from J, with 17 bases between. The CDR3 protein is CASSGIDPGGPQHF. The DNA for the CDR3 is TGTGCCAGCAGTGGAATAGACCCGGGCGGGCCCCAGCATTTT. The whole variable domain, filled in from reference TRBV28 and TRBJ1-5, reads DVKVTQSSRYLVKRTGEKVFLECVQDMDHENMFWYRQDPGLGLRLIYFSYDVKMKEKGDIPEGYSVSREKKERFSLILESASTNQTSMYLCASSGIDPGGPQHFGDGTRLSIL.

This clonotype was picked up many times. V and J are TRBV7-2 and TRBJ2-1; 8 nucleotides align to TRBD1. CDR1 is SGHTA, CDR2 FQGNSA, per germline. J lost 5 bases, V lost 1 base, and 1 base had no gene match. The CDR3 loop spans 14 amino acids. The CDR3 region is CASSLGTGNNEQFF. Written as DNA, the CDR3 is TGTGCCAGCAGCTTAGGGACAGGGAACAATGAGCAGTTCTTC.